This record covers a single T cell receptor beta chain. The target antigen is unknown. This record comes from a study of T cells expressing NK-cell markers. Study-level information: TCR beta repertoires came from sorted CD3+CD56+NKG2C+, CD3+CD56+NKG2C- and CD3+CD56-NKG2C+ T cells. Points from the study as a whole: About six of the donors carried dominant NKG2C+ clonotypes that took up about 1.0-7.0% of their CD8+ T cells. These clonotypes additionally ranked first within the CD3+CD56-NKG2C+ fraction of a few donors. Whether expanded NKG2C+ T cell clones were HCMV-specific remained unclear.

Reprocessing the 5' RACE reads, TCRdb reports a single entry for every CDR3 protein and omits DNA. The record lists roughly 380,000 distinct CDR3 sequences, of which the ten most abundant hold 5.2%. The sample comprised blood T cells: a sorted CD56 or NKG2C T cell subset, CD4+ or CD8+ T cells, or bulk PBMC T cells (not recorded which). The TCR comes from a man aged 18-70 years in good health.

CDR3 residues: CASSPPGLAGVPTDTQYF. The rearrangement uses TRBV18 and TRBJ2-3; TCRdb reports TRBD2, a call that lacks DNA to check it against. This CDR3 region has 18 residues. Germline CDR1 KGHSH, CDR2 LQKENI.